The 20 T cell receptor beta chains below come from one sample, sequenced in a study of T-cell reconstitution after alpha-beta-depleted transplantation in children. Construction of the TCRbeta library involved unique molecular identifiers. TCRdb re-derived calls from the PCR reads in MiXCR, one entry per CDR3 protein. Of approximately 980,000 distinct CDR3 sequences listed, around 30% are singletons. The source was PBMCs, mostly from graft donor cells, collected 360 days after TCRalphabeta/CD19-depleted stem cell transplant. These receptors were obtained from a boy less than two years old who had a stem cell transplant for SCID, so the T cells may come from the graft donor.

This clonotype has just a few counts. The V gene is TRBV29-1, the J gene TRBJ1-2; TRBD1 aligns across 9 bases. From germline, CDR1 is SQVTM and CDR2 ANQGSEA. Trimming took 6 bases from V and 3 from J; bases not matched to a gene: 11. The CDR3 length is 15 residues. CDR3 in DNA: TGCAGCGTAGACTATTTCGACAGGGGGGACTATGGCTACACCTTC. It yields the protein CSVDYFDRGDYGYTF.

The chain couples TRBV12-3 or TRBV12-4 to TRBJ2-7, with D perhaps TRBD2 (5 bases). This CDR3 is 13 amino acids long. Trimming shortened V by 6 bases and J by 4 bases, and 13 bases separated the two germline ends. The CDR3: CASSPGKPYEQYF. The CDR3 DNA reads as TGTGCCAGCAGCCCGGGAAAGCCTTACGAGCAGTACTTC.

This clonotype was seen only a few times. The chain carries TRBV20-1 and TRBJ2-7; tentative D call: TRBD1 (5 bases). Trimming removed 1 base from V and 2 bases from J, with 9 bases in between. The CDR3 consists of 13 residues. Germline CDR1 reads DFQATT; CDR2 reads SNEGSKA (reference sequence). The CDR3, as DNA: TGCAGTGCTAGAGGAGCAGGGCCCTACGAGCAGTACTTC. Its protein product is CSARGAGPYEQYF.

The V and J genes are TRBV19 and TRBJ2-3, with 10 bases that match TRBD2. After removal of 6 bases from V and 2 bases from J, the junction contained 2 bases not matched to a gene. From germline, CDR1 is LNHDA and CDR2 SQIVND (reference sequence). This CDR3 has 14 amino acids. CDR3 amino acids: CASRSGGATDTQYF. The CDR3 DNA follows: TGTGCCAGTAGAAGCGGGGGGGCCACAGATACGCAGTATTTT. Supplemented by reference TRBV19 and TRBJ2-3, the full variable domain reads DGGITQSPKYLFRKEGQNVTLSCEQNLNHDAMYWYRQDPGQGLRLIYYSQIVNDFQKGDIAEGYSVSREKKESFPLTVTSAQKNPTAFYLCASRSGGATDTQYFGPGTRLTVL.

This clonotype has a count of ten or more. The chain has TRBV12-3 or TRBV12-4 and TRBJ1-2; D is uncertain. V was pared by 3 bases and J by 3 bases, with 8 bases between. The CDR3 length is 13 residues. CDR3 coding DNA: TGTGCCAGCAGTTTGAGGCGGGACTATGGCTACACCTTC. It codes for CASSLRRDYGYTF.

The table lists this clonotype with a count of one. The V and J genes are TRBV28 and TRBJ2-7, with D possibly being TRBD2 (5 bases). CDR1 is MDHEN and CDR2 is SYDVKM in the germline V gene. The CDR3 is made up of 17 amino acids. Deletions cut 9 bases from V and 2 bases from J, with 26 bases between. The CDR3 nucleotides are TGTGCCAGTGCTCGGCGCAGCGGTTACCTTACAGCCTACGAGCAGTACTTC. Translated, it gives CASARRSGYLTAYEQYF.

The CDR3 nucleotides read TGCAGCTACCGGTCGGGGGTCTACGAGCAGTACTTC. Encoded protein: CSYRSGVYEQYF. The chain joins TRBV29-1 to TRBJ2-7, with a tentative D call TRBD2 (6 bases). The CDR3 is 12 amino acids. Germline CDR1 is SQVTM and CDR2 is ANQGSEA. V was pared by 8 bases and J by 3 bases, with 14 bases between.

The V and J genes are TRBV27 and TRBJ1-5; no clear D. Germline assignment: CDR1 MNHEY and CDR2 SMNVEV (reference sequence). The V end was cut by 6 bases, the J end by 5 bases, with 20 bases between. The CDR3 runs to 16 residues. This CDR3 is CASSPGLGRRDQPQHF. The DNA of the CDR3 is TGTGCCAGCAGCCCCGGTTTAGGGCGGAGAGATCAGCCCCAGCATTTT.

There are a few counts of this clonotype. The chain uses TRBV4-2 and TRBJ1-2, with a tentative D call TRBD1 (5 bases). Trimming took 7 bases from V and 5 from J, leaving 14 bases between them. This CDR3 spans 13 amino acids. Looked up from germline, CDR1 is LGHNA and CDR2 is YNFKEQ. CDR3 loop: CASKTDNTYGYTF. CDR3 nucleotides: TGTGCCAGCAAGACAGACAACACGTATGGCTACACCTTC.

This clonotype was observed a handful of times. This chain links TRBV5-1 with TRBJ2-3, with D possibly being TRBD2 (5 bases). V was cut by 1 base and J by 0 bases, with 12 bases left in between. The CDR3 covers 16 residues. From germline, CDR1 is SGHRS and CDR2 YFSETQ. CDR3 sequence (DNA): TGCGCCAGCAGCTTGCTCTCCCAGCGGAGCACAGATACGCAGTATTTT. It translates to CASSLLSQRSTDTQYF.

The CDR3 nucleotides are TGTGCCAGCAGCCCCGGGGTAGGCGGGGGCTACGAGCAGTACTTC. This encodes CASSPGVGGGYEQYF. This chain connects TRBV27 to TRBJ2-7; TRBD2 aligns across 7 bases. The J segment lost 3 bases and the V segment lost 6 bases, leaving 11 bases of the junction unmatched. Germline CDR1 is MNHEY and CDR2 is SMNVEV (reference sequence). The length of the CDR3 is 15 residues.

This clonotype was seen more than once but under ten times. This chain links TRBV4-1 with TRBJ2-3; TRBD2 is a possible D gene (6 bases). The CDR3 spans 16 residues. CDR1 is MGHRA and CDR2 is YSYEKL in the germline V gene. V was shortened by 4 bases and J by 0 bases, with 14 bases between the two germline ends. In nucleotides, the CDR3 is TGCGCCAGCAGCCTTACGGCGGGACTGAGCACAGATACGCAGTATTTT. It is translated as CASSLTAGLSTDTQYF.

This clonotype has just a few counts. CDR3 sequence reads: CSARYGTGGNGNTIYF. In DNA, the CDR3 is TGCAGTGCTAGATACGGGACAGGGGGGAATGGAAACACCATATATTTT. The chain joins TRBV20-1 to TRBJ1-3; 11 bases agree with TRBD1. CDR1 is DFQATT and CDR2 is SNEGSKA in the germline V gene (reference sequence). The V and J ends lost 2 bases and 3 bases, in that order; junction bases with no gene match: 6. This CDR3 spans 16 amino acids.

The chain uses TRBV5-1 and TRBJ2-3; a possible D gene is TRBD1 (5 bases). There are 16 residues in the CDR3. Germline values: CDR1 SGHRS, CDR2 YFSETQ. The V gene lost 0 bases and the J gene lost 2 bases, with 13 bases spanning the gap. The DNA of the CDR3 is TGCGCCAGCAGCTTGGCCTTCGACAGAATCACAGATACGCAGTATTTT. This gives the protein CASSLAFDRITDTQYF.

Only a few counts were recorded for this clonotype. V is TRBV4-1 and J is TRBJ2-1; a possible D gene is TRBD2 (6 bases). V was clipped by 3 bases and J by 0 bases, with 12 bases between them. Per the germline V gene, CDR1 is MGHRA and CDR2 is YSYEKL. This CDR3 is built from 16 residues. The CDR3 reads CASSQVFGGSYNEQFF. The DNA of the CDR3 is TGCGCCAGCAGCCAGGTATTCGGGGGCTCCTACAATGAGCAGTTCTTC.

V gene TRBV15 combines with J gene TRBJ2-2, with D perhaps TRBD1 (6 bases). There are 16 residues in the CDR3. The V gene lost 0 bases and the J gene lost 3 bases, with 11 bases spanning the gap. Germline V gene lookup returns CDR1 LNHNV and CDR2 YYDKDF (reference sequence). The CDR3, as DNA: TGTGCCACCAGCAGAGATCGCAGGGGTTACACCGGGGAGCTGTTTTTT. Its translation is CATSRDRRGYTGELFF.

The rearrangement joins TRBV6-5 to TRBJ2-1; tentative D call: TRBD2 (7 bases). Germline V CDR1 and CDR2: MNHEY, SVGAGI. This CDR3 is built from 17 residues. Between the trimmed V and J ends, which lost 0 bases and 4 bases, there was a span of 16 bases. The CDR3 coding sequence is TGTGCCAGCAGTTACTCCCCCCCGGGGGGCGTTTACAATGAGCAGTTCTTC. Translating it yields CASSYSPPGGVYNEQFF.

The J gene is TRBJ2-3, the V gene TRBV29-1; no reliable D call. V dropped 5 bases and J dropped 2 bases, with 17 bases sitting between them. CDR1 and CDR2 from the germline V gene are SQVTM and ANQGSEA. This CDR3 is built from 15 residues. This CDR3 reads CSVRDTASPTDTQYF. The DNA of the CDR3 is TGCAGCGTTAGGGATACCGCGAGCCCCACAGATACGCAGTATTTT.

J is TRBJ2-5 and V is TRBV6-6; no clear D gene. Germline V gives CDR1 MNHNY, CDR2 SVGAGI (reference sequence). The V end lost 0 bases, the J end lost 5 bases, and 7 bases lay between the germline ends. The CDR3 consists of 13 residues. The CDR3 coding sequence is TGTGCCAGCAGTTACTCCTCCCGTGAGACCCAGTACTTC. It specifies CASSYSSRETQYF.

In DNA form, the CDR3 reads TGCGCCAGCAGCGAGCCCCGACGGGACAGCTCCTACAATGAGCAGTTCTTC. Protein product: CASSEPRRDSSYNEQFF. J is TRBJ2-1 and V is TRBV5-1, with 7 nucleotides matching TRBD1. The CDR3 has 17 amino acids. Germline CDR1 reads SGHRS; CDR2 reads YFSETQ. J lost 0 bases, V lost 4 bases, and 10 bases had no gene match.